This T cell receptor (beta chain) emerged from a study of graft-versus-host responses after intestinal transplantation. Overall study context: Every recipient underwent anti-thymocyte globulin induction, then tacrolimus and steroids for roughly 3 years.

Study-level findings and limits: Among circulating GvH clones, peak levels were associated with early post-transplant declines in HvG clones. Marrow from the recipient contained GvH clones, some of which had appeared first in ileum or blood.

The CDR3 is 14 amino acids. V lost 5 bases, J lost 0 bases, and 4 bases stayed unmatched. Germline lookup yields CDR1 LNHNV and CDR2 YYDKDF (reference sequence). A remark on this clone: The antigen remains unidentified.

The method was immunoSEQ multiplex PCR; TCRdb's version includes in-frame clones alone and lacks a portion of them. This table holds 35,000 to 50,000 clones, nearly 95% found once. This clonotype originated in a human donor who was the organ donor for an intestinal transplant. This chain joins TRBV15 and TRBJ2-7; TRBD1 aligns across 7 bases. The source material was unstimulated CD8+ T cells sorted from spleen or lymph node cells, sampled before transplant. CDR3 nucleotides: TGTGCCACCAGCCAGGGACAGTTCTCCTACGAGCAGTACTTC. It is translated as CATSQGQFSYEQYF.